This TCR beta chain derives from a study of cytomegalovirus exposure and HLA in healthy donors. This CDR3 spans 16 amino acids. V lost 3 bases and J 0 bases, leaving 12 bases between the germline ends. Germline V gene sequence: CDR1 MGHRA, CDR2 YSYEKL. The data were produced by immunoSEQ multiplex PCR, yet TCRdb's version contains in-frame clones alone and is incomplete. Of roughly 50,000 clones listed, roughly nine tenths are singletons. This TCR came from a woman between 18 and 29 years old in good health and CMV-seropositive. This sequence joins TRBV4-1 and TRBJ2-1; TRBD1 is a possible D gene (5 bases). Sequencing was performed on PBMCs. CDR3 nucleotides: TGCGCCAGCAGCCAGAGACAGATAAGCTCCTACAATGAGCAGTTCTTC. It translates to CASSQRQISSYNEQFF.